A single T cell receptor beta chain is shown here with its context. Its antigen is unknown. The data were taken from a study of T cell responses to AZD1222 COVID-19 vaccine. V was clipped by 7 bases and J by 4 bases, with 10 bases between them. CDR1 and CDR2 (germline): SQVTM, ANQGSEA. The CDR3 has 11 residues. Sequenced by immunoSEQ multiplex PCR; TCRdb stores in-frame clones only, minus some. The sample shows about 140,000 clones, 80% to 95% of them seen only once. Study-level points and caveats: Donors were chiefly white British, with a greater number of females, and clonal diversity was perhaps underestimated.

This sequence originates from an adult in good health. The sample consisted of peripheral blood, taken on day 0 of MenACWY control vaccination. The chain combines TRBV29-1 with TRBJ1-2; D is unresolved. CDR3 nucleotide sequence: TGCAGCGCCATCAGCATCTATGGCTACACCTTC. It yields the protein CSAISIYGYTF.